This T cell receptor beta chain was captured by sequencing in a study of molecular identifiers for immune sequencing clone quantification. V shed 0 bases, J shed 9 bases, and the junction held 7 bases outside the gene matches. Germline CDR1 reads LGHNA; CDR2 reads YNFKEQ. The CDR3 is 15 residues long. In regard to this clonotype: This could be a read error, since a much larger clone is one nucleotide away.

TCRdb passed the PCR reads through MiXCR, listing each CDR3 protein once. The sample lists just under 65,000 distinct CDR3 sequences, over 15% occurring once. The TCR originated in a human donor in good health. Some libraries in this study had Jurkat cell RNA spiked in. The specimen sequenced was naive CD8+ T cells from blood, with Jurkat cell RNA spiked in. Subset defined: FACS-sorted CD8+CD4-CCR7+CD45RA+ naive T cells. This chain uses TRBV4-2 with TRBJ2-5; 10 bases map to TRBD2. The CDR3 loop reads CASSQDLSSGGPQYF. CDR3 coding DNA: TGTGCCAGCAGCCAAGATCTGTCTAGCGGGGGCCCCCAGTACTTC.